A selection of T cell receptor beta chains follows, all from one sample in a study of blood T cell repertoires in COVID-19. Repertoires were generated with immunoSEQ multiplex PCR, while TCRdb's copy carries only in-frame clones and drops some. The table shows about 160,000 clones, with 80% to 90% occurring only once. Sequenced input: peripheral blood. The receptors come from a man aged 40-55 years with acute or convalescent COVID-19. The CDR3 runs from the conserved cysteine through the conserved F or W.

V | CDR3
TRBV20-1 | CSASSTMNTEAFF
TRBV10-3 | CAISVAGTLGTDTQYF
TRBV5-4 | CASSLGGQGPYGYTF
TRBV5-1 | CASSPLLTGGSSPLHF
TRBV4-2 | CASSQAQTGTETGYTF
TRBV24-1 | CATSDSHTPTGELFF
TRBV4-2 | CASSRISPGLAGLTDTQYF
TRBV6-4 | CASSREGGAMETQYF
TRBV11-3 | CASSISGYEQYF
TRBV7-9 | CASSSRRSSSTDTQYF
TRBV18 | CASSPPGAGGRTEAFF
TRBV5-4 | CASSLGQGGWNSPLHF
TRBV7-2 | CASSRTYNEQFF
TRBV6-2/TRBV6-3 | CASSYVGANTEAFF
TRBV5-1 | CASSLRPGLMISSTDTQYF
TRBV4-3 | CASSQGWRNTGELFF
TRBV30 | CAWGGLGLAGNNIQYF
TRBV2 | CASMEGNQETQYF
TRBV28 | CASFGQETQYF
TRBV24-1 | CATSDPGQVSGELFF
TRBV24-1 | CATSLGNQPQHF
TRBV6-2/TRBV6-3 | CASSTVLTANYGYTF
TRBV4-2 | CASSQTWGGEKLFF
TRBV5-1 | CASGAGGSSYEQYF
TRBV19 | CASRTGAASEQYF
TRBV6-1 | CASSDIGAGNEKLFF
TRBV7-9 | CASSGQGTNGYTF
TRBV30 | CAWSVGVPSSEAFF
TRBV7-9 | CASSLVSGAKQDTQYF
TRBV3-1/TRBV3-2 | CASSHSRESGGDYEQYF
TRBV14 | CASSQDTGAYGYTF
TRBV3-1/TRBV3-2 | CASSQVLGAQFF
TRBV5-1 | CASSTGTGDQPQHF
TRBV9 | CASSVGSGGTEAFF
TRBV6-4 | CASSVSGTYGNEQFF
TRBV5-4 | CASSLDLQGTNEQFF
TRBV6-5 | CASSQLGTGNEKLFF
TRBV4-1 | CASSQDSPSANQPQHF
TRBV18 | CASSKGQLGETQYF
TRBV9 | CASSVAADHFSGNTIYF
TRBV6-1 | CASSEARGTEAFF
TRBV6-9 | CASGPISGANVLTF
TRBV10-3 | CAISDRYNEQFF
TRBV5-4 | CASSPQSGGANTGELFF
TRBV20-1 | CSASRWGQGTEAFF
TRBV28 | CASSYRLRASQGQYF
TRBV23-1 | CASSQSTPRGRAFF
TRBV12-3/TRBV12-4 | CASSFGGSYEQYF
TRBV19 | CASSALGAPVQFF
TRBV19 | CASSTLQGVRSTEAFF
TRBV4-1 | CASSQRRTETNTEAFF
TRBV6-2/TRBV6-3 | CASSSPGLGAEQYF
TRBV6-5 | CASSYGNNYGYTF